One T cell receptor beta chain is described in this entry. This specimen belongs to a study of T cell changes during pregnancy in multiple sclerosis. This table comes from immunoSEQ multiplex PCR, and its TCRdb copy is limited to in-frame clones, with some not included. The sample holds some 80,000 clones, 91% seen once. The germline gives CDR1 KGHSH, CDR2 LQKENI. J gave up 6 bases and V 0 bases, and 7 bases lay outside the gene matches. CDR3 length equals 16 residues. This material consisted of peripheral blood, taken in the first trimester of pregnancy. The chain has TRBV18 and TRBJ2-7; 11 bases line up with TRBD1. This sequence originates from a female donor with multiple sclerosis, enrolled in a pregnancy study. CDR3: CASSPPGLGTGGEQYF. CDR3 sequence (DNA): TGTGCCAGCTCACCACCCGGCTTAGGGACAGGGGGCGAGCAGTACTTC.